The 20 T cell receptor beta chains given below trace back to one sample, sequenced in a study of blood T cell repertoires in COVID-19. TCRdb's copy holds only in-frame clones and misses some; the assay was immunoSEQ multiplex PCR. Here the sample spans approximately 120,000 clones, about four fifths being singletons. The sample comprised peripheral blood. The source is an elderly man with acute or convalescent COVID-19.

The chain joins TRBV6-5 to TRBJ2-3; tentatively, D is TRBD1 (6 bases). The CDR3 consists of 15 residues. Germline CDR1 reads MNHEY; CDR2 reads SVGAGI. Deletions cut 6 bases from V and 0 bases from J, with 13 bases between. The CDR3, as DNA: TGTGCCAGCAGCCGTGGACAGCCTAGCACAGATACGCAGTATTTT. Amino acids: CASSRGQPSTDTQYF.

The chain carries TRBV10-3 and TRBJ1-1, with TRBD1 matching over 7 bases. The germline gives CDR1 ENHRY, CDR2 SYGVKD. This CDR3 is 14 amino acids long. V lost 5 bases to trimming and J lost 1 base; unmatched junction nucleotides: 4. The CDR3 DNA reads TGTGCCATCAGTCACGGACAGGCGAACACTGAAGCTTTCTTT. Translating gives CAISHGQANTEAFF.

The genes are TRBV6-5 and TRBJ2-1, with 7 bases that match TRBD1. This CDR3 has 14 amino acids. Trimming removed 6 bases from V and 7 bases from J; junction bases left unmatched: 9. The V gene's germline CDR1 is MNHEY and CDR2 SVGAGI. The DNA for the CDR3 is TGTGCCAGCAGCAGGGGGATTGGGTGGAATGAGCAGTTCTTC. Its protein is CASSRGIGWNEQFF.

The chain couples TRBV6-5 to TRBJ2-1; D is perhaps TRBD1 (5 bases). CDR1 MNHEY and CDR2 SVGAGI come from the germline V gene. V was pared by 6 bases and J by 0 bases, with 12 bases between. The CDR3 has 15 amino acids. Here the CDR3 reads CASRATGDSYNEQFF. The DNA for the CDR3 is TGTGCCAGCAGAGCTACAGGTGACTCCTACAATGAGCAGTTCTTC.

The genes are TRBV30 and TRBJ1-5; weak D call: TRBD1 (5 bases). The CDR3 is made up of 13 amino acids. Germline CDR1 reads GTSNPN; CDR2 reads SVGIG (reference sequence). Trimming removed 2 bases from V and 5 bases from J, with 10 bases in between. CDR3 in amino acids: CAWSFTGDQPQHF. In DNA form, the CDR3 reads TGTGCCTGGAGTTTCACAGGTGATCAGCCCCAGCATTTT.

The genes are TRBV7-9 and TRBJ1-6, with 9 bases matching TRBD1. The CDR3 is 14 residues long. CDR1 SEHNR and CDR2 FQNEAQ come from the germline V gene (reference sequence). V lost 5 bases to trimming and J lost 5 bases; unmatched junction nucleotides: 1. Here the CDR3 DNA reads TGTGCCAGCAGCCGGACAGGGGATAATTCACCCCTCCACTTT. Translation: CASSRTGDNSPLHF. The full variable domain, completed using reference TRBV7-9 and TRBJ1-6, is DTGVSQNPRHKITKRGQNVTFRCDPISEHNRLYWYRQTLGQGPEFLTYFQNEAQLEKSRLLSDRFSAERPKGSFSTLEIQRTEQGDSAMYLCASSRTGDNSPLHFGNGTRLTVT.

V gene TRBV3-1 (or the pseudogene TRBV3-2) combines with J gene TRBJ2-7, with TRBD1 matching over 7 bases. The CDR3 totals 16 residues. After removal of 5 bases from V and 5 bases from J, the junction contained 15 bases not matched to a gene. CDR1 and CDR2 (germline): LGHDT, YNNKEL (reference sequence). CDR3 amino acids: CASSEGLGGRVHEQYF. The CDR3 DNA sequence: TGTGCCAGCAGCGAGGGGCTAGGGGGCAGGGTACACGAGCAGTACTTC.

The chain combines TRBV9 with TRBJ1-6; 9 bases are a match to TRBD1. Trimming at V came to 3 bases and at J to 8 bases, leaving 6 bases not matched to a gene. The CDR3 contains 15 residues. Per the germline V gene, CDR1 is SGDLS and CDR2 is YYNGEE. In nucleotides, the CDR3 is TGTGCCAGCAGCGGCGACAGGGGGACTGATTCACCCCTCCACTTT. It specifies CASSGDRGTDSPLHF.

The chain has TRBV19 and TRBJ2-5; 9 nucleotides match TRBD1. The trim removed 8 bases at V and 1 base at J, leaving 2 bases unmatched. The length of the CDR3 is 13 residues. Per germline, CDR1 LNHDA and CDR2 SQIVND (reference sequence). The CDR3 nucleotides read TGTGCCAGTCTGGGACAGGGCCAAGAGACCCAGTACTTC. Its translation is CASLGQGQETQYF.

The chain links TRBV9 to TRBJ2-1; D ambiguous. The CDR3 contains 16 residues. Trimming pared 0 bases from V and 2 bases from J, leaving 12 bases between. Germline V gene lookup returns CDR1 SGDLS and CDR2 YYNGEE. The CDR3 sequence: CASSVGLGGAYNEQFF. CDR3 bases: TGTGCCAGCAGCGTAGGACTTGGCGGTGCCTACAATGAGCAGTTCTTC. Supplemented by reference TRBV9 and TRBJ2-1, the full variable domain reads DSGVTQTPKHLITATGQRVTLRCSPRSGDLSVYWYQQSLDQGLQFLIQYYNGEERAKGNILERFSAQQFPDLHSELNLSSLELGDSALYFCASSVGLGGAYNEQFFGPGTRLTVL.

The chain recombines TRBV18 with TRBJ2-3; D is uncertain. Germline V lookup: CDR1 KGHSH, CDR2 LQKENI. The CDR3 has 14 residues. V was pared by 1 base and J by 6 bases, with 11 bases between. In nucleotides, the CDR3 is TGTGCCAGCTCACCACAGTCCTCTCAGGATACGCAGTATTTT. Its translation is CASSPQSSQDTQYF.

This chain joins TRBV20-1 and TRBJ2-4, with TRBD2 matching over 8 bases. The V segment lost 3 bases and the J segment 3 bases; nucleotides outside the gene matches: 13. The CDR3 covers 17 residues. Germline CDR1 reads DFQATT; CDR2 reads SNEGSKA (reference sequence). CDR3 region: CSASGTRSGPGKNIQYF. The CDR3 coding sequence is TGCAGTGCTAGTGGGACTAGAAGTGGTCCGGGCAAAAACATTCAGTACTTC.

V usage is TRBV3-1 (or the pseudogene TRBV3-2) and J usage is TRBJ2-2; no clear D gene. The V gene lost 1 base and the J gene lost 4 bases, with 7 bases spanning the gap. The CDR3 has 14 residues. Germline V lookup: CDR1 LGHDT, CDR2 YNNKEL (reference sequence). CDR3 protein: CASSQGRVTGELFF. As DNA, the CDR3 is TGTGCCAGCAGCCAAGGAAGAGTCACCGGGGAGCTGTTTTTT.

This chain connects TRBV2 to TRBJ2-7; the match to TRBD2 covers 13 bases. V lost 2 bases to trimming and J lost 3 bases; unmatched junction nucleotides: 1. Germline loops: CDR1 SNHLY, CDR2 FYNNEI. The CDR3 extends over 15 amino acids. The DNA of the CDR3 is TGTGCCAGCAGTGAAAGACTAGCGGGGGGCTACGAGCAGTACTTC. Amino acids: CASSERLAGGYEQYF.

Here the CDR3 DNA reads TGTGCCAGCAGCTCTAGACAGGGCCCCAATCAGCCCCAGCATTTT. Its protein is CASSSRQGPNQPQHF. This sequence joins TRBV7-8 and TRBJ1-5; 7 nucleotides line up with TRBD1. The CDR3 is 15 amino acids. Looked up from germline, CDR1 is SGHVS and CDR2 is FQNEAQ. V lost 4 bases and J lost 3; bases outside the gene matches: 6.

This chain uses TRBV4-1 with TRBJ1-3; D uncertain. The CDR3 loop spans 17 amino acids. V was clipped by 2 bases and J by 4 bases, with 18 bases between them. From germline, CDR1 is MGHRA and CDR2 YSYEKL. CDR3 sequence reads: CASSQQLQQTLGNTIYF. DNA for the CDR3: TGCGCCAGCAGCCAACAGTTACAGCAAACTCTAGGAAACACCATATATTTT.

This clone was observed once. The CDR3 nucleotides are TGTGCGTGCGGGACTAGCGATGCAGGGGCCAACGTCCTGACTTTC. Its protein is CACGTSDAGANVLTF. V gene TRBV11-2 combines with J gene TRBJ2-6; 10 nucleotides agree with TRBD2. The CDR3 loop spans 15 amino acids. Germline V gene data show CDR1 as SGHAT and CDR2 as FQNNGV.

The chain links TRBV6-5 to TRBJ1-1; D is unclear. The germline V and J ends were trimmed by 0 bases and 1 base, with 9 bases remaining between them. Germline V CDR1 and CDR2: MNHEY, SVGAGI. CDR3 length: 15 residues. In DNA, the CDR3 is TGTGCCAGCAGTTACTCGGCCCGTACGAACACTGAAGCTTTCTTT. This encodes CASSYSARTNTEAFF.

This chain connects TRBV4-1 to TRBJ2-5; D uncertain. There are 15 residues in the CDR3. From germline, CDR1 is MGHRA and CDR2 YSYEKL. The V end lost 1 base, the J end lost 1 base, and 10 bases lay between the germline ends. CDR3 DNA sequence: TGCGCCAGCAGCCAAGTGTCCAGCGCCCAAGAGACCCAGTACTTC. It encodes CASSQVSSAQETQYF.

CDR3 in DNA: TGTGCCAGCAGAGAGACAGGGCTAAACTATGGCTACACCTTC. Translated: CASRETGLNYGYTF. The V and J genes are TRBV6-5 and TRBJ1-2; 7 bases fit TRBD1. Germline values: CDR1 MNHEY, CDR2 SVGAGI. The CDR3 sequence is 14 residues long. V dropped 6 bases and J dropped 2; count of bases not matched to a gene: 6.